This T cell receptor (beta chain) was found in a study of early T cells in non-severe SARS-CoV-2 infection. As for the study in general: Bulk RNA isolated from unsorted whole blood underwent sequencing; chains were not paired. Study conclusions and caveats: VDJdb-based annotation leaned toward anti-spike CD8 responses and missed private and CD4 specificities.

CDR3 length: 15 amino acids. Germline values: CDR1 MNHNS, CDR2 SASEGT. V lost 5 bases to trimming and J lost 0 bases, with 12 bases between them. The library protocol tagged individual cDNA molecules with unique molecular identifiers. MiXCR was run by TCRdb on the 5' RACE reads, yielding one entry per CDR3 protein. The profile covers under 65,000 distinct CDR3 sequences, with roughly 12% appearing a single time and over 3% taken by the ten largest. The sample holds many counts of this clonotype. Its specificity is not known. The clonotype originates from an adult who was a healthcare worker with PCR-confirmed SARS-CoV-2 infection or an uninfected control (not recorded which). The J gene is TRBJ2-3, the V gene TRBV6-1; D unclear. Source material: whole blood. The CDR3 DNA follows: TGTGCCAGCAGTCGAGAGGAGTATAGCACAGATACGCAGTATTTT. Its protein is CASSREEYSTDTQYF.